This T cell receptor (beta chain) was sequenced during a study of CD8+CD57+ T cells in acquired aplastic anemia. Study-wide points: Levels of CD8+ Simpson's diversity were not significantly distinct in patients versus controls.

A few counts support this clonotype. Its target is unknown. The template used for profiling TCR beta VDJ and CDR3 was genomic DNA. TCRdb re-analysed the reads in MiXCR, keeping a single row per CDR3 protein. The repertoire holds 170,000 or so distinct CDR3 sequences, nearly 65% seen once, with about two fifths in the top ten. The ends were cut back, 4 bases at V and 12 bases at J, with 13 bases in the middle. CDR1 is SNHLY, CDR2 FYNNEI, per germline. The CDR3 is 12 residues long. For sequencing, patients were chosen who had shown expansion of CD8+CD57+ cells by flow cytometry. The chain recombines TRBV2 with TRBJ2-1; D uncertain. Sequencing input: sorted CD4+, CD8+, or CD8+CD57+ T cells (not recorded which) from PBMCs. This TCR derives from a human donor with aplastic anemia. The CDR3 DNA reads TGTGCCAGCAGTGGCGCGGTGGGGTCGCAGTTCTTC. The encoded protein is CASSGAVGSQFF.